The T cell receptor beta chain described here comes from a study of T cell repertoires in cytomegalovirus infection. Study summary: It was the public TCR beta signatures that indicated both CMV infection and matching HLA type. Study results and limitations: Dominating the ex vivo response were TCR beta clonotypes that were CMV-specific and HLA-C-restricted.

From the reads, TCRdb called clonotypes with MiXCR, one entry per CDR3 protein. The repertoire consists of 200,000 to 250,000 distinct CDR3 sequences, with over 20% occurring once and the leading ten covering 18%. Concerning this clonotype: Its target is unknown.

From germline, CDR1 is DFQATT and CDR2 SNEGSKA (reference sequence). V lost 1 base and J lost 8; bases outside the gene matches: 5. This CDR3 region has 15 residues. The specimen was CD8+ T cells from PBMCs. The receptor was isolated from a human donor in good health (CMV status not recorded). Some clones in this sample may be carry-over from other donors' samples. The gene calls are TRBV20-1 and TRBJ2-1; 13 bases map to TRBD2. CDR3 DNA: TGCAGTGCTAGAGCAACTAGCGGGGGGGTCTATGAGCAGTTCTTC. Translating gives CSARATSGGVYEQFF.